This note documents a single TCR beta chain sequence. Its antigen is as yet unknown. Germline-derived CDR1 and CDR2 are LGHNA and YSLEER. V was pared by 1 base and J by 2 bases, with 13 bases between. CDR3 length equals 16 residues. The data stem from a study of shared clonotypes between healthy human individuals. Study results and limitations: Represented genetic and exposure-history diversity was restricted by having few donors.

Adults of Caucasian background living in Nashville, Tennessee made up all donors. Original methodology: ImmunoSEQ sequences covered only the junction and lacked quality scores; filtering therefore differed. The table came from immunoSEQ multiplex PCR; TCRdb's copy has only in-frame clones and leaves some out. From that table come the V and J calls and clone size; the DNA was used to work out D and trimming. The table lists about 2.3 million clones, over 90% of them singletons, with under 0.45% in the top ten. The chain is built from TRBV4-3 and TRBJ2-3; the D gene is possibly TRBD1 (5 bases). The TCR originated in a man between 18 and 29 years old in good health. Some clones in this sample may be carry-over from other donors' samples. The sample comprised naive CD4+ T cells from PBMCs. Subset noted: CD45RA+ positively selected. CDR3 residues: CASSQVVQGPTDTQYF. The CDR3 nucleotides read TGCGCCAGCAGCCAAGTGGTCCAGGGCCCCACAGATACGCAGTATTTT.